This TCR beta chain comes out of a study of T-cell reconstitution after alpha-beta-depleted transplantation in children. Study results and caveats: At the one-year point after transplant, T-cell counts and TCRbeta diversity were found to come mostly from T cells that had been newly produced. By about two months after transplant, alpha-beta T cells reportedly arose from several hundred graft clones that had expanded.

Per the germline V gene, CDR1 is MDHEN and CDR2 is SYDVKM. This CDR3 region has 12 residues. The V gene lost 11 bases and the J gene lost 1 base, with 10 bases spanning the gap. Unique molecular identifiers tagged the TCRbeta library. TCRdb processed the PCR reads anew with MiXCR; each CDR3 protein has one entry. Among 500,000 to 750,000 distinct CDR3 sequences listed, 20% to 30% were seen once. About this clonotype itself: Its antigen is still unknown.

V gene TRBV28 combines with J gene TRBJ2-3; weak D call: TRBD1 (5 bases). Sequenced material: PBMCs, taken before TCRalphabeta/CD19-depleted stem cell transplant. This TCR was sampled from a boy in the first two years of life with Wiskott-Aldrich syndrome, due to receive a stem cell transplant. CDR3 nucleotides: TGTGCCGTAAGGGGTGGCACAGATACGCAGTATTTT. The encoded protein is CAVRGGTDTQYF.